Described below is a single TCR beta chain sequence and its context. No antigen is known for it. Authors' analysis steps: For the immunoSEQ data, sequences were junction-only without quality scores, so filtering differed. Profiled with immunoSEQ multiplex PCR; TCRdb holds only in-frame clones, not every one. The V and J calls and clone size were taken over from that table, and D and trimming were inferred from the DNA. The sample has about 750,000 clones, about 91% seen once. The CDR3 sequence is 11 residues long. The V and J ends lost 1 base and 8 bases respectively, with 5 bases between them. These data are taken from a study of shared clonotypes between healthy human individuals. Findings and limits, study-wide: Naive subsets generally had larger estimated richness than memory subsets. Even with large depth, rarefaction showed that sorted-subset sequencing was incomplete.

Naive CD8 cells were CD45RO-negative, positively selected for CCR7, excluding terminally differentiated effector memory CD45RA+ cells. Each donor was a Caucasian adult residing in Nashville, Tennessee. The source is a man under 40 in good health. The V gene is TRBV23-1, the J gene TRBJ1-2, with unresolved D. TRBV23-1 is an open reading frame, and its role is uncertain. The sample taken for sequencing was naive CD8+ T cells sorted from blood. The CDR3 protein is CASSQFQGYTF. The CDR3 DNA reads TGCGCCAGCAGTCAATTTCAGGGCTACACCTTC.